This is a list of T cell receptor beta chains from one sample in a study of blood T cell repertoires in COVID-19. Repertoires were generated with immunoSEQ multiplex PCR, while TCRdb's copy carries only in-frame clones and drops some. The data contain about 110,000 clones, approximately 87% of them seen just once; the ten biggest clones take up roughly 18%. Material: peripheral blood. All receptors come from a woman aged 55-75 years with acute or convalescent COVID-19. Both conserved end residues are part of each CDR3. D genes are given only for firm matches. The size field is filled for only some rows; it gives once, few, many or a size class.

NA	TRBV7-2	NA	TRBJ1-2	CASSLERGVGYGYTF	TGTGCCAGCAGCTTAGAGCGGGGCGTTGGCTATGGCTACACCTTC
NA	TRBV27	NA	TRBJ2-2	CASSDIIRANTGELFF	TGTGCCAGCAGTGACATTATCCGCGCGAACACCGGGGAGCTGTTTTTT
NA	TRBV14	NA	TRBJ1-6	CASSPYTGLYNSPLHF	TGTGCCAGCAGCCCTTATACAGGATTATATAATTCACCCCTCCACTTT
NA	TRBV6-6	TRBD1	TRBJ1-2	CASSQTGNYGYTF	TGTGCCAGCAGCCAGACAGGGAACTATGGCTACACCTTC
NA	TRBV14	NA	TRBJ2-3	CASSHVVAADTQYF	TGTGCCAGCAGCCATGTGGTAGCGGCAGATACGCAGTATTTT
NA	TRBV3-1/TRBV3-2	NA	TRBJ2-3	CASSQVPTDTQYF	TGTGCCAGCAGCCAAGTTCCTACAGATACGCAGTATTTT
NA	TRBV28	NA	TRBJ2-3	CASSPRLRLSTDTQYF	TGTGCCAGCAGTCCACGACTAAGATTAAGCACAGATACGCAGTATTTT
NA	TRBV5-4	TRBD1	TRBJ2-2	CASSLSHRGAGELFF	TGTGCCAGCAGCTTGTCACACAGGGGAGCCGGGGAGCTGTTTTTT
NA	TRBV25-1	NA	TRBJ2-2	CASSEPGDEELFF	TGTGCCAGCAGTGAACCGGGGGATGAGGAGCTGTTTTTT
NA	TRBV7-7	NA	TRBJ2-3	CASSPLSVDTQYF	TGTGCTAGCAGCCCCCTCTCGGTAGATACGCAGTATTTT
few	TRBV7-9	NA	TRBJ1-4	CASSSRRENEKLFF	TGTGCCAGCAGCTCCCGACGGGAAAATGAAAAACTGTTTTTT
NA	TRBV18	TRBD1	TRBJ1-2	CASSPDRRYGYTF	TGTGCCAGCTCACCGGACAGGCGGTATGGCTACACCTTC
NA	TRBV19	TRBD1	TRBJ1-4	CATKDRLGSREKLFF	TGTGCCACTAAGGACAGGCTTGGGTCTCGTGAAAAACTGTTTTTT
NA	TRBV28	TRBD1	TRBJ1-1	CASSLLDRSREAFF	TGTGCCAGCAGTTTACTGGACAGGAGCCGTGAAGCTTTCTTT
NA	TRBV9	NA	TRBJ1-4	CASSSFGEKLFF	TGTGCCAGCAGCTCGTTCGGGGAAAAACTGTTTTTT
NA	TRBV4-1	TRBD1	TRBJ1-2	CASSQGQGILALGYTF	TGCGCCAGCAGCCAAGGACAGGGAATTCTCGCTCTCGGCTACACCTTC
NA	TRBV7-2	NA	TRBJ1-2	CASSLFGVKLSYTF	TGTGCCAGCAGCTTATTCGGGGTTAAATTGAGCTACACCTTC
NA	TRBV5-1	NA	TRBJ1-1	CASSGTVNTEAFF	TGCGCCAGCAGCGGTACAGTGAACACTGAAGCTTTCTTT
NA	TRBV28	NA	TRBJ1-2	CASSSNYGYTF	TGTGCCAGCAGTTCGAACTATGGCTACACCTTC
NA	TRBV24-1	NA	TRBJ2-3	CATSDPKANTDTQYF	TGTGCCACCAGTGACCCAAAAGCGAACACAGATACGCAGTATTTT
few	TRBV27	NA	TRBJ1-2	CATSPGGIYGYTF	TGTGCCACCTCCCCGGGGGGGATCTATGGCTACACCTTC
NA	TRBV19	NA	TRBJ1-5	CASSLQGRSNQPQHF	TGTGCCAGTAGCCTTCAGGGTAGGAGCAATCAGCCCCAGCATTTT
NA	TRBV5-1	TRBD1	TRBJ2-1	CASSLGQGRNEQFF	TGCGCCAGCAGCTTAGGACAGGGTCGCAATGAGCAGTTCTTC
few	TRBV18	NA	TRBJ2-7	CASSDTITYEQYF	TGTGCCAGCTCAGATACTATAACCTACGAGCAGTACTTC
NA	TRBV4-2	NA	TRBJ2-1	CASSQRDNEQFF	TGTGCCAGCAGCCAACGGGACAATGAGCAGTTCTTC
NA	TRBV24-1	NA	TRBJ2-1	CATSDRQVRYNEQFF	TGTGCCACCAGTGACCGACAGGTGCGGTACAATGAGCAGTTCTTC
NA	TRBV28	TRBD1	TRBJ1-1	CASSFPRTGFGAFF	TGTGCCAGCAGTTTCCCCAGGACAGGGTTCGGAGCTTTCTTT
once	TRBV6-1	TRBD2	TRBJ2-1	CASSEARGSYNEQFF	TGTGCCAGCAGTGAAGCGCGGGGGTCCTACAATGAGCAGTTCTTC
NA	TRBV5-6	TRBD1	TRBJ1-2	CASSPDRGQDYGYTF	TGTGCCAGCAGCCCGGACAGGGGGCAGGACTATGGCTACACCTTC
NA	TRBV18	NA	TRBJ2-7	CASSPDSSVYEQYF	TGTGCCAGCTCACCAGATTCTAGCGTCTACGAGCAGTACTTC
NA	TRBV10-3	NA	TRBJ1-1	CAIRGGEGEAFF	TGTGCCATCAGAGGAGGGGAAGGCGAAGCTTTCTTT
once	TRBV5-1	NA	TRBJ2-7	CASSLGGGVTYEQYF	TGCGCCAGCAGCTTGGGTGGCGGAGTTACCTACGAGCAGTACTTC
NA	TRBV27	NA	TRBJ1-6	CASKRAGASNSPLHF	TGTGCCAGCAAAAGGGCAGGGGCAAGCAATTCACCCCTCCACTTT
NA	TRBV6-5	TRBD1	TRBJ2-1	CATVIQGGYNEQFF	TGTGCCACCGTCATACAGGGGGGCTACAATGAGCAGTTCTTC
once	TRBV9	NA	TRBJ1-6	CASSVDRSYNSPLHF	TGTGCCAGCAGCGTAGACAGAAGCTATAATTCACCCCTCCACTTT
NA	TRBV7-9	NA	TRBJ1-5	CASSLAPGRGVSGNQPQHF	TGTGCCAGCAGCTTAGCGCCCGGCAGGGGCGTTTCGGGCAATCAGCCCCAGCATTTT
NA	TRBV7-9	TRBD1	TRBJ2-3	CASSQHPGTGLTDTQYF	TGTGCCAGCAGCCAACACCCCGGGACAGGACTCACAGATACGCAGTATTTT
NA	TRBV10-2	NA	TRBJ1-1	CASSDRSNTEAFF	TGCGCCAGCAGTGACAGGTCGAACACTGAAGCTTTCTTT
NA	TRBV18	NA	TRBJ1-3	CASSRNMQGRSGNTIYF	TGTGCCAGCTCACGTAATATGCAGGGGCGCTCTGGAAACACCATATATTTT
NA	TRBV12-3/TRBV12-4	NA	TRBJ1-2	CASIPPGGTGYTF	TGTGCCAGCATCCCCCCGGGGGGTACTGGCTACACCTTC
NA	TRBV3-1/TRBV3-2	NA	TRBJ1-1	CASSQAEGKAFF	TGTGCCAGCAGCCAAGCAGAGGGCAAAGCTTTCTTT
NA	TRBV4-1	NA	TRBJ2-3	CASSQEEANTQYF	TGCGCCAGCAGCCAAGAAGAAGCAAATACGCAGTATTTT
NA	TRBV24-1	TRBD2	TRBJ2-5	CATSDPSGGVGETQYF	TGTGCCACCAGTGACCCCAGCGGGGGGGTTGGAGAGACCCAGTACTTC
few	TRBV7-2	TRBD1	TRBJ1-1	CASSSAQGAYTEAFF	TGTGCCAGCAGCTCAGCACAGGGGGCCTACACTGAAGCTTTCTTT
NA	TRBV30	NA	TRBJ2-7	CAWSKPGYEQYF	TGTGCCTGGAGTAAACCGGGTTACGAGCAGTACTTC
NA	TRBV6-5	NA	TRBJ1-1	CASSYEPVTGIRAFF	TGTGCCAGCAGTTACGAACCAGTCACAGGGATTAGAGCTTTCTTT
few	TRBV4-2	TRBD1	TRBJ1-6	CASSQALQGASSPLHF	TGTGCCAGCAGCCAAGCCCTACAGGGGGCTAGCTCACCCCTCCACTTT
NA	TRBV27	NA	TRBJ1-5	CASSLAGNQPQHF	TGTGCCAGCAGTTTGGCAGGCAATCAGCCCCAGCATTTT
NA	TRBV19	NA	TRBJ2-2	CASSIDPHHTGELFF	TGTGCCAGTAGTATAGATCCCCATCACACCGGGGAGCTGTTTTTT
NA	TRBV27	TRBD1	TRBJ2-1	CASTPDRGPYNEQFF	TGTGCCAGCACCCCCGACAGGGGACCCTACAATGAGCAGTTCTTC
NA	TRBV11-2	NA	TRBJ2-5	CASSLRGGIQETQYF	TGTGCCAGCAGCTTAAGGGGGGGTATACAAGAGACCCAGTACTTC
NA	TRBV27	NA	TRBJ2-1	CASSLAGAQYNEQFF	TGTGCCAGCAGTTTAGCGGGGGCGCAGTACAATGAGCAGTTCTTC
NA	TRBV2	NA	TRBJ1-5	CASSETGRINQPQHF	TGTGCCAGCAGTGAAACAGGCCGGATCAATCAGCCCCAGCATTTT
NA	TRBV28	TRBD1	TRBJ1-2	CASSLGQGGKYTF	TGTGCCAGCAGTCTCGGACAGGGCGGAAAGTACACCTTC
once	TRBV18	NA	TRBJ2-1	CASSRQDSNEQFF	TGTGCCAGCTCACGACAGGACAGCAATGAGCAGTTCTTC
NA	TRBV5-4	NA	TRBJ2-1	CASSPGRDNEQFF	TGTGCCAGCAGCCCGGGAAGGGACAATGAGCAGTTCTTC
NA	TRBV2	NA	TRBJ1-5	CASSSSRGQGQPQHF	TGTGCCAGCTCATCTTCCAGGGGACAAGGGCAGCCCCAGCATTTT